This T cell receptor beta chain originates from a study of post-analysis software for immune sequencing data. Study-wide points: Samples prepared in the same batch strongly co-clustered by F measure. Comparison of patients with controls showed 4 to 6 TRBV segments more frequent in patients, TRBV5-6, TRBV5-1 and TRBV20-1 among them.

Of note for this clonotype: The antigen is undetermined.

Every TCR beta cDNA library bore unique molecular identifiers. From the PCR reads, TCRdb called clonotypes with MiXCR, one entry per CDR3 protein. The profile shows about 760,000 distinct CDR3 sequences, roughly 29% of them singletons. Between the trimmed V and J ends, which lost 2 bases and 10 bases, there was a span of 11 bases. Germline V gene lookup returns CDR1 MNHEY and CDR2 SVGEGT. The CDR3 is 13 amino acids. Sequencing used blood. This sequence joins TRBV6-2 or TRBV6-3 and TRBJ1-4; the D is unclear. This sequence originates from a girl between 5 and 17 years old with multiple sclerosis. The CDR3 protein is CASSYAGGGKLFF. DNA of the CDR3: TGTGCCAGCAGTTACGCGGGCGGCGGAAAACTGTTTTTT.